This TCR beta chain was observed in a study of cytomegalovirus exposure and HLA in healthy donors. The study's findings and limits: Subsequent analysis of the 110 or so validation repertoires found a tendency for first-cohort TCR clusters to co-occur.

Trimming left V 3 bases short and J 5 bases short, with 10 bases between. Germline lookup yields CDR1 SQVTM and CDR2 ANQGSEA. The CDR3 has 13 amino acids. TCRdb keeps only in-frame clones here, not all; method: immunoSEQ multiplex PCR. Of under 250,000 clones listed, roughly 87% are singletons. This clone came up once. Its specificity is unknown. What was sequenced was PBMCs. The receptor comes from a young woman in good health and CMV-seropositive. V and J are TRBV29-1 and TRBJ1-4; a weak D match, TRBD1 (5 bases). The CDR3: CSVELRGNEKLFF. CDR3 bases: TGCAGCGTTGAGTTACGGGGGAATGAAAAACTGTTTTTT.